These T cell receptor beta chains were read from a single sample in a study of blood T cells in healthy people across ages. Each CDR3 protein gets one entry after TCRdb re-called the 5' RACE reads with MiXCR. The profile shows around 990,000 distinct CDR3 sequences, under 40% of them singletons. The specimen sequenced was blood. The receptors originated from a young man in good health. The CDR3 runs from the conserved cysteine through the conserved F or W. Not every row has a clone size; where given, it reads once, few, many or a size class.

j_call	v_call	clone_size	cdr3_aa
TRBJ1-6	TRBV11-2	-	CASSLEADYYNSPPHF
TRBJ2-3	TRBV20-1	-	CSAGDSRTDTQYF
TRBJ2-7	TRBV12-3/TRBV12-4	few	CASSLSGQGTDEQYF
TRBJ2-2	TRBV6-4	-	CASSPYGQDTNTRELFF
TRBJ2-3	TRBV11-1	many	CASSLALITDTQYF
TRBJ1-2	TRBV4-1	many	CASSQVSGSGAGYTF
TRBJ1-4	TRBV20-1	-	CSATRDIGEKLFF
TRBJ2-1	TRBV12-3/TRBV12-4	-	CAGMPSRGPYNEQFF
TRBJ1-2	TRBV7-2	-	CASSPSMGPAGYTF
TRBJ2-7	TRBV27	-	CASSLSSFLETRYF
TRBJ1-5	TRBV12-5	-	CASGQGPNQPQHF
TRBJ1-1	TRBV4-1	few	CASRGNREGNTEAFF
TRBJ1-2	TRBV16	-	CASSPVQGGSGYTF
TRBJ2-1	TRBV2	-	CASSDSRGDNEQFF
-	TRBV28	-	CASTSSGGELETQYF
TRBJ2-5	TRBV5-1	-	CASSLEGQGAGETQYF
TRBJ2-1	TRBV29-1	few	CSVVRGGLTYNEQFF
TRBJ1-3	TRBV7-9	-	CASSLEFSGNTIYF
TRBJ2-1	TRBV7-9	-	CASSSGREGRNEQFF
TRBJ2-3	TRBV5-1	-	CASSPLAGGPIRPDTQYF
TRBJ2-1	TRBV11-2	-	CASSDRQGSYNEQFF
TRBJ2-3	TRBV20-1	few	CSARVFGGGTDTQYF
TRBJ1-3	TRBV28	-	CASSLVSTFSGNTIYF
TRBJ2-3	TRBV27	few	CASAREDGIFTDTQYF
TRBJ1-6	TRBV9	-	CASSVEGPSSYNSPLHF
TRBJ2-3	TRBV29-1	few	CSVDGRAGGDPSQYF
TRBJ2-6	TRBV6-2/TRBV6-3	many	CASSYNSGANVLTF
TRBJ1-1	TRBV7-3	few	CASSLTGTGYTEAFF
TRBJ1-4	TRBV20-1	few	CSAVKGDSEKLFF
TRBJ1-2	TRBV19	once	CASGTGGAANYGYTF
TRBJ2-5	TRBV7-3	-	CASGLNGGLYNEQYF
TRBJ1-6	TRBV20-1	few	CSADPTYFGNSPLHF
TRBJ1-2	TRBV4-3	few	CASSQDRGQGDGYTF
TRBJ1-1	TRBV5-1	few	CASSLQGQGSNTEAFF
TRBJ1-1	TRBV6-2/TRBV6-3	-	CASSYRGLQRTEAFF
TRBJ2-1	TRBV7-2	few	CASSVGADVYNEQFF
TRBJ2-1	TRBV6-1	-	CASRPGQGASSSYNEQFF
TRBJ1-1	TRBV12-3/TRBV12-4	-	CASSHGTNTEAFF
TRBJ1-2	TRBV5-4	few	CASSLGDNYGHTF
TRBJ2-7	TRBV27	-	CASSFDQLGEKYF
TRBJ2-3	TRBV30	few	CAWGTGTDTQYF
TRBJ1-6	TRBV20-1	few	CSAISGGNYSPLHF
TRBJ1-5	TRBV12-3/TRBV12-4	few	CASRGQGVQPQHF
-	TRBV27	once	CASSFAGGNEQYF
TRBJ1-2	TRBV3-1	-	CASSQPGPYGYTF
TRBJ2-4	TRBV29-1	many	CSVVGWETGEAKNIQYF
TRBJ1-6	TRBV7-2	few	CASSLVGQGGGNSPLHF
TRBJ1-1	TRBV29-1	few	CSVGVGGSLSEAFF
TRBJ2-1	TRBV4-2	-	CASSQGTVEQFF
-	TRBV29-1	-	CSVESRLGGEVVKTQYF
-	TRBV28	-	CASSGFGGPYEQYF
TRBJ1-2	TRBV12-3/TRBV12-4	-	CASSLIHRPNYGYTF
TRBJ2-1	TRBV20-1	-	CSQTSAAGNEQFF
TRBJ1-4	TRBV7-6	-	CASSLAPRDSNEKLFF
TRBJ1-1	TRBV20-1	-	CSASPTGFGTTEAFF